This T cell receptor (beta chain) was profiled in a study of long-term antiretroviral therapy in people with HIV (dated by TCRdb to between 2021 and 2024). Describing the broader study: The earliest samples were collected roughly a decade before the 2015 WHO recommendation for immediate ART, at a time when ART was usually postponed until CD4 counts fell. Whether ART initiation and durable HIV suppression were associated with changes in peripheral blood TRB repertoire composition and diversity was tested in a retrospective serial study. A total of about 180 cryopreserved PBMC samples were contributed to the cohort by 30 adults with confirmed HIV infection, with samples collected serially over a mean of approximately six years (range 1-12). About 35% of the 30 participants with HIV were female. No cross-contamination during QIAcube processing was shown when test extractions of a monoclonal T-cell line were performed alongside 30 to 40 polyclonal samples.

Participants were included only if at least one PBMC sample before ART initiation and at least two post-ART samples were available. Every participant with HIV received treatment in the United States of America. Before DNA extraction, cryopreserved samples of roughly 1-10 million PBMC were thawed and washed. At the time of the earliest PBMC sample, participants with HIV were aged between roughly 20 and 55 years. Per participant, PBMC samples came from 1-4 timepoints prior to ART initiation and 2-8 timepoints following ART initiation, for a median of 7 samples. Serial HIV viral load, CD4+ T-cell count, ART history and demographic data were obtained for every participant. Genomic DNA was extracted from unsorted PBMC with a Qiagen kit on a QIAcube, with processing performed in batches of 12 samples. Trimming takes 1 base off V and 5 bases off J; junction bases not matched to a gene: 2. Including the terminal cysteine and phenylalanine, the CDR3 comprises 14 residues. Of all the DNA, just the CDR3 is kept, 42 bases in frame from base 1. The germline V gene encodes CDR1 GTSNPN and CDR2 SVGIG (reference sequence).

Results the study describes overall, beyond this receptor: The samples were dated from 2004 to 2017, and the ART regimens that were used may be less effective than current ART regimens. Because pre-ART samples had limited cell numbers, profiling was done on unsorted PBMC rather than on sorted CD4+ and CD8+ T cells. Compared with controls, HIV repertoires had narrower CDR3 length ranges, and the network structure pointed to an antigen-experienced repertoire that shifted only slightly toward naive after ART. Inferences about post-ART repertoire changes were limited because no data were available on ART adherence, viral resistance or therapy changes. ART initiation was associated with a significant increase in TRB diversity, but diversity stayed significantly below transplant donor controls even after long-term ART. Expanded TRB clones identified before ART initiation dominated the repertoire across all time points, though the dominance fluctuated and decreased in many PLHIV after ART. Owing to limited PBMC availability, only the TCR beta chain was sequenced, without alpha chain pairing.

The immunoSEQ hsTCRB v3.0 assay was used at survey level resolution to sequence the TRB variable region. A depth of about 35,000-55,000 T-cell genomes per sample was targeted for TRB sequencing. TRB libraries were pooled and sequenced on an Illumina MiSeq using a v3 150-cycle kit. In the paper's pipeline: Analysis of repertoires was carried out in R inside a reproducible Nextflow workflow spanning QC, data transformation and analysis. Custom analyses were implemented in LymphoSeq2, an R package for AIRR-Seq data exploration. A handful of samples that produced fewer than 5000 total TRB sequences were removed, so 150 to 200 HIV repertoires were analyzed. Of the approximately 190 retained HIV repertoires, some 60 were collected before and roughly 130 after ART initiation. Each repertoire was downsampled to 5000 TRB nucleotide sequences, and summary statistics were averaged across 100 downsampling iterations. The analysis kept only TRB sequences whose CDR3 regions were at least seven amino acids long. Diversity was assessed using a clonality score derived from Shannon entropy and using the Gini coefficient. In repertoire networks, the top 5000 CDR3 amino acid sequences were linked whenever an edit distance of one separated two sequences. For TRB CDR3 amino acid sequences, GLIPH2 was used to predict antigen specificity groups and MHC restriction. To flag known CMV, EBV, HIV or tissue antigen associations, CDR3 amino acid sequences were matched against VDJdb and McPAS-TCR. Pre-ART, post-ART and control groups were compared with Wilcoxon signed-rank tests and Holm-Bonferroni correction. Here the immuneACCESS table is served through TCRdb, limited to in-frame sequences with V and J called. Missing clones are a known gap in these copies; in checked studies unresolved V genes cover under half, and the rest lacks a known reason. V and J calls and clone size come straight from that table; D and trimming were deduced from the DNA. The sample records around 30,000 clones, around 92% of which are singletons. The ten largest clones add up to about 2.6% of the sample.

Of note for this clone: This receptor's antigen is unknown. No much larger clone is present one base from it, and per-base qualities are unavailable.

This clonotype was sampled from a man over 45 with HIV. In this chain, TRBV30 is recombined with TRBJ1-6; 7 bases in the junction line up with TRBD1. The sample here was unsorted PBMCs, taken just over 7.2 years after starting antiretroviral therapy. CDR3 reads: CAWSGDSDNSPLHF. The base sequence is TGTGCCTGGAGTGGGGACAGCGATAATTCACCCCTCCACTTT.